The 5 T cell receptor beta chains listed next were all sequenced from one sample in a study of cytomegalovirus exposure and HLA in healthy donors. The PCR employed 60 Vbeta primers together with 13 Jbeta primers. Here immunoSEQ multiplex PCR was the method, and the copy in TCRdb shows in-frame clones only, minus some. This sample has about 200,000 clones, with 75% to 85% found just once. The sample consisted of PBMCs. These receptors all stem from a male donor in good health and CMV-seropositive.

The chain joins TRBV6-5 to TRBJ2-7, with TRBD2 matching 7 bases. J lost 5 bases, V lost 7 bases, and 8 bases had no gene match. The CDR3 is 13 amino acids. Germline loops: CDR1 MNHEY, CDR2 SVGAGI. The DNA for the CDR3 is TGTGCCAGCACCCGCGGGAGTGTAAACGAGCAGTACTTC. It is translated as CASTRGSVNEQYF.

In its sample, this clone was seen a few times. This chain uses TRBV28 with TRBJ2-7, with D perhaps TRBD1 (5 bases). CDR1 MDHEN and CDR2 SYDVKM come from the germline V gene. Trimming left V 6 bases short and J 2 bases short, with 17 bases between. The length of the CDR3 is 15 residues. The CDR3 sequence: CASSPILGAAYEQYF. In nucleotides, the CDR3 is TGTGCCAGCAGCCCCATTTTAGGGGCCGCCTACGAGCAGTACTTC.

The chain carries TRBV5-4 and TRBJ2-5, with 7 bases identical to TRBD1. Looked up from germline, CDR1 is SGHNT and CDR2 is YYREEE (reference sequence). Losses at the gene ends were 0 bases for V and 2 bases for J; bases not matched to a gene: 1. This CDR3 comprises 14 residues. This chain's CDR3 is CASSLEGQQETQYF. CDR3 coding DNA: TGTGCCAGCAGCTTGGAGGGACAGCAAGAGACCCAGTACTTC.

J is TRBJ2-7 and V is TRBV27; D not resolved. The CDR3 loop spans 13 amino acids. Trimming stripped 5 bases from V and 4 bases from J, with 12 bases between. From germline, CDR1 is MNHEY and CDR2 SMNVEV (reference sequence). The CDR3, as DNA: TGTGCCAGCAGTAACACCCCCCTGTACGAGCAGTACTTC. Translated: CASSNTPLYEQYF.

The chain links TRBV27 to TRBJ2-5, with D perhaps matching TRBD2 (5 bases). The germline V gene encodes CDR1 MNHEY and CDR2 SMNVEV (reference sequence). The V gene lost 0 bases and the J gene lost 2 bases, with 19 bases spanning the gap. CDR3 length: 18 residues. CDR3 nucleotides: TGTGCCAGCAGTTTATCCTCCGGATTAGCGCGTGTGCAAGAGACCCAGTACTTC. Protein sequence: CASSLSSGLARVQETQYF.